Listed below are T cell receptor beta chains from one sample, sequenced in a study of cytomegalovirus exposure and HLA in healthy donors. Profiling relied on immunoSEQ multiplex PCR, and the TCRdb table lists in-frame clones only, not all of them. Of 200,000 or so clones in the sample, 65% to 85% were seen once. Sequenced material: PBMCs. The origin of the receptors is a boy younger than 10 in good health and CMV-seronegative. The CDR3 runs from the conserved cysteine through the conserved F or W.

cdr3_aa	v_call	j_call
CASSDRSTDTQYF	TRBV6-4	TRBJ2-3
CAWSVWEGEQFF	TRBV30	TRBJ2-1
CASSQILAGEWNEQFF	TRBV4-1	TRBJ2-1
CASSLGQGLIGELFF	TRBV5-1	TRBJ2-2
CATSRERGQKGNEQFF	TRBV15	TRBJ2-1
CASRINKGVGTEAFF	TRBV25-1	TRBJ1-1
CASRSSGGLPYEQYF	TRBV5-1	TRBJ2-7
CASSPSGSNTGELFF	TRBV7-9	TRBJ2-2
CSGRQGPPMYEQFF	TRBV29-1	TRBJ2-1
CASSYSATFPYYGYTF	TRBV6-6	TRBJ1-2